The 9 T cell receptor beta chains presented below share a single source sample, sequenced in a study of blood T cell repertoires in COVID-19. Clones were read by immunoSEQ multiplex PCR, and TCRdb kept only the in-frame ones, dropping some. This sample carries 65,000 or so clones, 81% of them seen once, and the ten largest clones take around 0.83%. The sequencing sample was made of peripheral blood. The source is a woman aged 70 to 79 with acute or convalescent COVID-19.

CDR3 protein: CAISAGQGFDSPLHF. The CDR3 DNA reads as TGTGCCATCAGCGCGGGACAGGGTTTCGATTCACCCCTCCACTTT. The chain employs TRBV10-3 and TRBJ1-6, with 9 bases identical to TRBD1. The germline gives CDR1 ENHRY, CDR2 SYGVKD. The V gene end was trimmed by 6 bases and the J gene end by 8 bases; junction bases not matched to a gene: 8. This CDR3 region has 15 residues.

The CDR3 DNA sequence: TGTGCCAGCAGCTTAGTTTTTACTAGCGGGAGGAACGAGCAGTACTTC. Protein product: CASSLVFTSGRNEQYF. The chain uses TRBV7-8 and TRBJ2-7; 12 bases line up with TRBD2. CDR3 size: 16 residues. Trimming removed 1 base from V and 5 bases from J; junction bases left unmatched: 6. Germline CDR1 and CDR2: SGHVS and FQNEAQ.

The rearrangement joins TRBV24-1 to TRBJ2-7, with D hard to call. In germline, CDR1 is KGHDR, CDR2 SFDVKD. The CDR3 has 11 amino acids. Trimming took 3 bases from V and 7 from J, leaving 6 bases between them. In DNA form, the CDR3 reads TGTGCCACCAGTGATCGAGGAGAGCAGTACTTC. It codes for CATSDRGEQYF.

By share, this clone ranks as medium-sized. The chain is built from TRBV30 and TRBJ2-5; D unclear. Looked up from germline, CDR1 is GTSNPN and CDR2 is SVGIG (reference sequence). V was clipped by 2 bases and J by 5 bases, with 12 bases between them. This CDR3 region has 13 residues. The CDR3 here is CAWSSGGEETQYF. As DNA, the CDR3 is TGTGCCTGGAGTTCTGGCGGAGAGGAGACCCAGTACTTC.

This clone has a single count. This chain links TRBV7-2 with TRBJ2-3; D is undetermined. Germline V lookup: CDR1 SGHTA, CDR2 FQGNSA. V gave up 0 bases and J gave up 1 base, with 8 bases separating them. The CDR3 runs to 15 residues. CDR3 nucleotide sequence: TGTGCCAGCAGCTTAGCTACGGTAGGCACAGATACGCAGTATTTT. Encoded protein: CASSLATVGTDTQYF.

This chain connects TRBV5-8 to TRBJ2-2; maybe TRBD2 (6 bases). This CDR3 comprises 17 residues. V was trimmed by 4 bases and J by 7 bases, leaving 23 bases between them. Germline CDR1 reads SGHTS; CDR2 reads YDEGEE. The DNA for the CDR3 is TGTGCCAGCAGCCCGAGGGCCTTTGGAGGGCCTGTCGGGGAGCTGTTTTTT. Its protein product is CASSPRAFGGPVGELFF. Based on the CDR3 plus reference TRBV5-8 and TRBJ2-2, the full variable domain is EAGVTQSPTHLIKTRGQQATLRCSPISGHTSVYWYQQALGLGLQFLLWYDEGEERNRGNFPPRFSGRQFPNYSSELNVNALELEDSALYLCASSPRAFGGPVGELFFGEGSRLTVL.

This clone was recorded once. In DNA form, the CDR3 reads TGTGCCAGCAGCCAGGGACTTAATCAGCCCCAGCATTTT. Translating gives CASSQGLNQPQHF. V and J are TRBV16 and TRBJ1-5; possibly TRBD1 for D (5 bases). With 3 bases removed from V and 4 bases from J, the gap between germline ends came to 7 bases. Germline values: CDR1 KGHSY, CDR2 FQNENV. The CDR3 is 13 residues long.

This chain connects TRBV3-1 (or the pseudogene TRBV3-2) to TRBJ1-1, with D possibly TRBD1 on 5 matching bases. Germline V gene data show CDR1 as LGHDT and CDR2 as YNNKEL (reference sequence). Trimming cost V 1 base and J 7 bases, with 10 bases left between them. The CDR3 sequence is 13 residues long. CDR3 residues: CASSQGGYSEAFF. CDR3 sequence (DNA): TGTGCCAGCAGCCAAGGGGGCTACAGTGAAGCTTTCTTT.

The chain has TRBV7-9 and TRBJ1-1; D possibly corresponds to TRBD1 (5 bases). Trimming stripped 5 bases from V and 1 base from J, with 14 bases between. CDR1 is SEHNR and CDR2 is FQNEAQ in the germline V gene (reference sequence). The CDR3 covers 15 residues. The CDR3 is CASSRPNGQNTEAFF. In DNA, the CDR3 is TGTGCCAGCAGCCGTCCTAATGGACAGAACACTGAAGCTTTCTTT.